The source of this T cell receptor beta chain is a study of cytomegalovirus exposure and HLA in healthy donors. The CDR3 has 14 residues. V lost 5 bases, J lost 4 bases, and 14 bases lay in between. The germline V gene has CDR1 SGHAT and CDR2 FQNNGV. Assay used: immunoSEQ multiplex PCR; TCRdb lists only in-frame clones, some missing. Among fewer than 250,000 clones listed, around 90% were seen once. Sequenced material: PBMCs. The chain has TRBV11-2 and TRBJ1-1; no clear D gene. The origin of this receptor is a woman between 18 and 29 years old in good health and CMV-seropositive. CDR3 nucleotides: TGTGCCAGCAGCACCCACGGGGTCGGCACTGAAGCTTTCTTT. As protein: CASSTHGVGTEAFF. The full variable domain, in which reference TRBV11-2 and TRBJ1-1 provide the parts outside the CDR3, is EAGVAQSPRYKIIEKRQSVAFWCNPISGHATLYWYQQILGQGPKLLIQFQNNGVVDDSQLPKDRFSAERLKGVDSTLKIQPAKLEDSAVYLCASSTHGVGTEAFFGQGTRLTVV.